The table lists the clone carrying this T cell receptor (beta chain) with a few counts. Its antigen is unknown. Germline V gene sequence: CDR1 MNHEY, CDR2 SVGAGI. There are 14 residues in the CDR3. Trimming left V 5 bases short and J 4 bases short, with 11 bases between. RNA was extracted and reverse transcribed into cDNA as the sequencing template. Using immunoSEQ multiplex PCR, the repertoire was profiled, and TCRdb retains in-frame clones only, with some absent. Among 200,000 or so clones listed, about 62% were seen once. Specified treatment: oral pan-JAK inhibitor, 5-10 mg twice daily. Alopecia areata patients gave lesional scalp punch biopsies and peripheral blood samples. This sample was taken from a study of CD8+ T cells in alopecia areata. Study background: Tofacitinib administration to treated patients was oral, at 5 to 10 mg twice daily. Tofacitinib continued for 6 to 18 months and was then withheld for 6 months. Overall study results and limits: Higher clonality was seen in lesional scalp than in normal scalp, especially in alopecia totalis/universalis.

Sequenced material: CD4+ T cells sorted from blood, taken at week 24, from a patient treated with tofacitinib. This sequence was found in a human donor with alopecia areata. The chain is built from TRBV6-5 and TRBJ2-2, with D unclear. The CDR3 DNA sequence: TGTGCCAGCAGTCCTCCTCCTGGCACCGGGGAGCTGTTTTTT. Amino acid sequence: CASSPPPGTGELFF.